These 10 T cell receptor beta chains were all obtained from the same sample, sequenced in a study of T-cell reconstitution after alpha-beta-depleted transplantation in children. The authors prepared the TCRbeta library with unique molecular identifiers. TCRdb independently ran MiXCR on the PCR reads; one entry per CDR3 protein. The profile shows about 460,000 distinct CDR3 sequences, roughly 10% of them singletons. The starting material was PBMCs, obtained before TCRalphabeta/CD19-depleted stem cell transplant. The receptors originated from a child aged 2 to 10 with inherited bone marrow failure, due to receive a stem cell transplant.

CDR3 sequence (DNA): TGCAGCGTTGGGACAGTCAACACCGGGGAGCTGTTTTTT. Its translation: CSVGTVNTGELFF. The chain combines TRBV29-1 with TRBJ2-2; TRBD1 is a possible D gene (6 bases). The germline V gene encodes CDR1 SQVTM and CDR2 ANQGSEA. The CDR3 sequence is 13 residues long. V lost 4 bases to trimming and J lost 2 bases, with 8 bases between them.

This chain links TRBV20-1 with TRBJ2-7; D is ambiguous. Germline CDR1 is DFQATT and CDR2 is SNEGSKA (reference sequence). The length of the CDR3 is 12 residues. With 5 bases removed from V and 5 bases from J, the gap between germline ends came to 13 bases. CDR3 coding DNA: TGCAGTGCTCAAGAGACATCCAACGAGCAGTACTTC. Residues: CSAQETSNEQYF.

In this sample, this clonotype turned up a few times. V is TRBV11-2 and J is TRBJ2-3, with a possible D match to TRBD2 (6 bases). Germline CDR1 is SGHAT and CDR2 is FQNNGV. Trimming stripped 1 base from V and 3 bases from J, with 20 bases between. This CDR3 has 18 residues. DNA of the CDR3: TGTGCCAGCAGCTTAGTGTCGACCGGGAGAGGGAGAACAGATACGCAGTATTTT. The encoded protein is CASSLVSTGRGRTDTQYF.

V usage is TRBV3-1 and J usage is TRBJ1-6; D not resolved. Germline V gene lookup returns CDR1 LGHDT and CDR2 YNNKEL (reference sequence). This CDR3 comprises 18 residues. Trimming shortened V by 1 base and J by 0 bases, and 13 bases separated the two germline ends. CDR3: CASSQVGRRSSYNSPLHF. For the CDR3, the DNA is TGTGCCAGCAGCCAAGTTGGCAGGCGAAGCTCCTATAATTCACCCCTCCACTTT.

The chain has TRBV28 and TRBJ1-1; D is unresolved. CDR1 is MDHEN and CDR2 is SYDVKM in the germline V gene. V was cut by 3 bases and J by 2 bases, with 10 bases left in between. This CDR3 is built from 14 residues. Written as DNA, the CDR3 is TGTGCCAGCAGTTTCCCTGGGGTAAACACTGAAGCTTTCTTT. This sequence encodes CASSFPGVNTEAFF.

This clonotype was found many times. The chain is built from TRBV6-5 and TRBJ1-6; the D is unclear. The V end lost 8 bases, the J end lost 0 bases, and 14 bases lay between the germline ends. Germline V gene data show CDR1 as MNHEY and CDR2 as SVGAGI. This CDR3 is built from 16 residues. The CDR3 coding sequence is TGTGCCAGCGTTTTTGGCCCGAGCTCCTATAATTCACCCCTCCACTTT. Translated: CASVFGPSSYNSPLHF.

This clonotype was observed many times. The chain has TRBV11-3 and TRBJ2-2; D may be TRBD2 (6 bases). The V gene's germline CDR1 is SGHNT and CDR2 YENEEA. The CDR3 is 14 amino acids. Trimming removed 5 bases from V and 11 bases from J, with 18 bases in between. The DNA of the CDR3 is TGTGCCAGCAGCAACAAGGCCGGGGCGGGAGAGCTGTTTTTT. Its translation is CASSNKAGAGELFF.

This clonotype appeared many times. The chain joins TRBV3-1 to TRBJ1-1; no firm D call. CDR3 length: 16 residues. Germline CDR1 LGHDT, CDR2 YNNKEL (reference sequence). V lost 3 bases and J 6 bases, leaving 20 bases between the germline ends. The chain's CDR3 is CASSQPDGVTIAEAFF. The CDR3 coding sequence is TGTGCCAGCAGCCAGCCAGATGGGGTGACGATCGCTGAAGCTTTCTTT.

This clonotype was observed many times. The chain has TRBV6-5 and TRBJ1-1, with D maybe TRBD1 (6 bases). CDR1 and CDR2 (germline): MNHEY, SVGAGI. Trimming left V 3 bases short and J 4 bases short, with 12 bases between. The CDR3 is 14 amino acids. In DNA, the CDR3 is TGTGCCAGCAGTTATCAGGGGAGAGTCACTGAAGCTTTCTTT. This codes for CASSYQGRVTEAFF.

The table lists this clonotype with many counts. CDR3 loop: CATSWDRSYNEQFF. DNA of the CDR3: TGTGCCACCTCCTGGGACCGCAGCTACAATGAGCAGTTCTTC. The rearrangement joins TRBV27 to TRBJ2-1; D could derive from TRBD1 or TRBD2 (5 bases each). The CDR3 is made up of 14 amino acids. Germline V CDR1 and CDR2: MNHEY, SMNVEV (reference sequence). V lost 10 bases and J 3 bases, leaving 16 bases between the germline ends.